This TCR beta chain stems from a study of blood T cell repertoires in COVID-19. Whole-study context: Sites in the United States, Italy and Spain provided acute and convalescent COVID-19 samples.

The CDR3 is made up of 17 amino acids. Losses at the gene ends were 3 bases for V and 5 bases for J; bases not matched to a gene: 11. In germline, CDR1 is SGHRS, CDR2 YFSETQ. In the original analysis: By means of reference gene primer amplification, nucleated cell counts were estimated. Sequenced by immunoSEQ multiplex PCR; TCRdb stores in-frame clones only, minus some. V and J calls and clone size are those listed in that table; D and trimming were worked out from the DNA. Of 200,000 to 250,000 clones in the sample, about 90% were seen once. Exposed participants encountered a COVID-19 case during the 2 weeks preceding study entry.

Sequenced material: PBMCs or T cells enriched from blood (not recorded which). The genes are TRBV5-1 and TRBJ1-4, with 9 bases identical to TRBD1. This receptor was obtained from a woman in her 30s who had been exposed to COVID-19. This chain's CDR3 is CASSSKTGTGRNEKLFF. The CDR3 DNA follows: TGCGCCAGCAGCTCGAAGACCGGGACAGGGAGAAATGAAAAACTGTTTTTT. Full variable domain (rest looked up from reference TRBV5-1 and TRBJ1-4): KAGVTQTPRYLIKTRGQQVTLSCSPISGHRSVSWYQQTPGQGLQFLFEYFSETQRNKGNFPGRFSGRQFSNSRSEMNVSTLELGDSALYLCASSSKTGTGRNEKLFFGSGTQLSVL.